This T cell receptor beta chain is from a study of control samples from healthy donors and cancer patients. The protocol was immunoSEQ multiplex PCR, while the TCRdb copy is restricted to in-frame clones and leaves out a portion. This table holds approximately 49,000 clones, 80% to 90% found once. Trimming shortened V by 4 bases and J by 6 bases, and 16 bases separated the two germline ends. Germline assignment: CDR1 SGHAT and CDR2 FQNNGV. This CDR3 has 14 amino acids. The source is a woman aged 50 to 60 with lung cancer. The chain combines TRBV11-2 with TRBJ2-7; D is uncertain. The sequenced sample consisted of PBMCs. The CDR3 sequence: CASSSSVGQLEQYF. Written as DNA, the CDR3 is TGTGCCAGCAGCTCCTCGGTGGGCCAACTCGAGCAGTACTTC.